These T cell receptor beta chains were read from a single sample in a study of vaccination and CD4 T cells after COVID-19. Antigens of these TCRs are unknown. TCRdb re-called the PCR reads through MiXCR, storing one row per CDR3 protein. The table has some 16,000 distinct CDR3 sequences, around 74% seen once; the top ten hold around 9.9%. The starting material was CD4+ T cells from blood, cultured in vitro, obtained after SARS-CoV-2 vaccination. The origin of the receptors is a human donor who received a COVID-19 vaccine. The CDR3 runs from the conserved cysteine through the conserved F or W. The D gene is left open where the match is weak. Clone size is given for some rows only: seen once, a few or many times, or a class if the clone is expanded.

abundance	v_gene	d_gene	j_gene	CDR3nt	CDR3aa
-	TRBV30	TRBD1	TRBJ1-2	TGTGCCTGGACGCTACCGGGGACAGTCTACACCTTC	CAWTLPGTVYTF
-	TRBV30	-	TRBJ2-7	TGTGCCTGGAGTAGAGGAGGGTTCGAGCAGTACTTC	CAWSRGGFEQYF
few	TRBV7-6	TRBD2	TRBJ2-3	TGTGCCAGCAGCCTCACTAGCGGGGGGGCCGAAAGCACAGATACGCAGTATTTT	CASSLTSGGAESTDTQYF
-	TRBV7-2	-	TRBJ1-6	TGTGCCAGCAGCTCCACTGGGGGAAATTCACCCCTCCACTTT	CASSSTGGNSPLHF
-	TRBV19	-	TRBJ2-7	TGTGCCAGTAGTAAACCCCCGGGACACTCAACCGGCGAGCAGTACTTC	CASSKPPGHSTGEQYF
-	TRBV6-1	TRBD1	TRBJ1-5	TGTGCCAGCAGTCCAGGGGGAAACAATCAGCCCCAGCATTTT	CASSPGGNNQPQHF
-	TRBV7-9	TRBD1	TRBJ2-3	TGTGCCAGCAGCTTAGCGCCGGGACAGGGGACAGATACGCAGTATTTT	CASSLAPGQGTDTQYF
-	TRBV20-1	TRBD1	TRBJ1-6	TGCAGTGCAGGGGGCTCCCATAATTCACCCCTCCACTTT	CSAGGSHNSPLHF
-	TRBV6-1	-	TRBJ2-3	TGTGCCAGCAGGGACAGCTCTAGCACAGATACGCAGTATTTT	CASRDSSSTDTQYF
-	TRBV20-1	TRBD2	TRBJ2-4	TGCAGTGCTAGAGAGACTAGCGGGGATACAAACATTCAGTACTTC	CSARETSGDTNIQYF
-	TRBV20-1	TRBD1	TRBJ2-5	TGCAGTGCTAGAGATTGGACAGGGGAGACCCAGTACTTC	CSARDWTGETQYF
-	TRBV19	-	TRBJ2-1	TGTGCCAGTAGTATAGATCGGGGCAGAATGTACAATGAGCAGTTCTTC	CASSIDRGRMYNEQFF
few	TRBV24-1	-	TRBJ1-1	TGTGCCACCAGGCTAGGGGCTGAAGCTTTCTTT	CATRLGAEAFF
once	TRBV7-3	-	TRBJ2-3	TGTGCCAGCAGCTTAGGGGGTCCTGAGGATACGCAGTATTTT	CASSLGGPEDTQYF
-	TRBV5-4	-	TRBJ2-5	TGTGCCAGCAGCTCCCCACCAACAGGGAGGGCAGAGACCCAGTACTTC	CASSSPPTGRAETQYF
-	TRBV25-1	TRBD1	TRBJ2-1	TGTGCCAGCAGCGACCGGGACAGACACAATGAGCAGTTCTTC	CASSDRDRHNEQFF
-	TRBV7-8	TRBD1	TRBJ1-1	TGTGCCAGCAGCTTTTTACGACGGGACAGGGGGGCTAACACTGAAGCTTTCTTT	CASSFLRRDRGANTEAFF
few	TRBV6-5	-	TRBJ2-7	TGTGCCAGCAGTTACTCGTTTTTAGGCAGAAGCTACGAGCAGTACTTC	CASSYSFLGRSYEQYF
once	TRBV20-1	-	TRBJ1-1	TGCAGTGCTAGACCCGCATTCGTGAACACTGAAGCTTTCTTT	CSARPAFVNTEAFF
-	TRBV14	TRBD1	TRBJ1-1	TGTGCCAGCAGCCCCGTGGGCCGGGACAGGAACACTGAAGCTTTCTTT	CASSPVGRDRNTEAFF
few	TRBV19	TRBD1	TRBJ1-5	TGTGCCAGTAGTCCAGACAGGGTCCATAGCAATCAGCCCCAGCATTTT	CASSPDRVHSNQPQHF
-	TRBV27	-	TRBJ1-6	TGTGCCAGCAGTTTCGGGGAGGACGGATCACCCCTCCACTTT	CASSFGEDGSPLHF
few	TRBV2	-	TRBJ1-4	TGTGCCAGCAGGGACAGACAGACAACTAATGAAAAACTGTTTTTT	CASRDRQTTNEKLFF
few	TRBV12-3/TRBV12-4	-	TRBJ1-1	TGTGCCAGCAGTTTAGGGGGCGAGGACACTGAAGCTTTCTTT	CASSLGGEDTEAFF
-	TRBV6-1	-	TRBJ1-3	TGTGCCAGCAGGAGGGGACAATCCTCTGGAAACACCATATATTTT	CASRRGQSSGNTIYF
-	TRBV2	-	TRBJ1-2	TGTGCCAGCAGTGCAAGGGCCCCGCGGGGCTACACCTTC	CASSARAPRGYTF
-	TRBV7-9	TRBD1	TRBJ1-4	TGTGCCAGCAGTCCGAACAGGGGGCGGTATGAAAAACTGTTTTTT	CASSPNRGRYEKLFF
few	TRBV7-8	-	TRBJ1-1	TGTGCCAGCAGCCCCGTGGCGACAGGTCGCAACACTGAAGCTTTCTTT	CASSPVATGRNTEAFF
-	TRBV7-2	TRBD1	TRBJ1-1	TGTGCCAGCAGCTTAGTCTTTGGACAGGGGGGTTACACTGAAGCTTTCTTT	CASSLVFGQGGYTEAFF
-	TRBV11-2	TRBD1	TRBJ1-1	TGTGCCACAAAAATCGGGACAGCGAACACTGAAGCTTTCTTT	CATKIGTANTEAFF
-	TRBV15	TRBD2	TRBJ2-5	TGTGCCACCAGCAGGACTAGCGGGGGGGTAAAAGGAGAGACCCAGTACTTC	CATSRTSGGVKGETQYF
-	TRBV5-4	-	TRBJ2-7	TGTGCCAGCAGCTTGATCGGGGGGCTCGAGGTACGCGAGCAGTACTTC	CASSLIGGLEVREQYF
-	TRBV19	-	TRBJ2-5	TGTGCCAGTAGTATCGAGGAGACCCAGTACTTC	CASSIEETQYF
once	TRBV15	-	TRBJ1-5	TGTGCCACCAGCAGGTCCCCAGGGGGCAATCAGCCCCAGCATTTT	CATSRSPGGNQPQHF
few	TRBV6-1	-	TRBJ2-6	TGTGCCCTAAGGGGCAGGGAAGCTGGGGCCAACGTCCTGACTTTC	CALRGREAGANVLTF
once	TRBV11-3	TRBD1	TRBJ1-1	TGTGCCAGCAGCTTCGACAGGGCTAACACTGAAGCTTTCTTT	CASSFDRANTEAFF
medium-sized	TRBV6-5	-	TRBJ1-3	TGTGCCAGCAGTTACGGTGGGTCGGAACCTGGAAACACCATATATTTT	CASSYGGSEPGNTIYF
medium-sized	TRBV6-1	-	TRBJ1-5	TGTGCCAGCAGTGGGGGCTCTCCTGGCAATCAGCCCCAGCATTTT	CASSGGSPGNQPQHF
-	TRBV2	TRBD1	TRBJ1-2	TGTGCCAGCAGTGAACCGGCTGACAGGGTTGGTAACTATTGCTACACCTTC	CASSEPADRVGNYCYTF